This T cell receptor (beta chain) was recovered during a study of control samples from healthy donors and cancer patients. Using immunoSEQ multiplex PCR, the repertoire was profiled, and TCRdb retains in-frame clones only, with some absent. The sample shows 120,000 to 150,000 clones, 94% of them seen only once. From germline, CDR1 is LGHDT and CDR2 YNNKEL (reference sequence). CDR3 length: 12 residues. To note about this clone: The junction shows a germline mismatch at one end, possibly a read error. Other DNA sequences of this sample code for an identical CDR3.

The V gene is TRBV3-1 (or the pseudogene TRBV3-2), the J gene TRBJ1-2, with D possibly TRBD1 on 5 matching bases. The source material was blood. The clonotype comes from a man aged 35-49 years in good health. The DNA for the CDR3 is TGCGCCAGCAGCCGGGGGGTACTCGGCTACACCTTC. As protein: CASSRGVLGYTF.